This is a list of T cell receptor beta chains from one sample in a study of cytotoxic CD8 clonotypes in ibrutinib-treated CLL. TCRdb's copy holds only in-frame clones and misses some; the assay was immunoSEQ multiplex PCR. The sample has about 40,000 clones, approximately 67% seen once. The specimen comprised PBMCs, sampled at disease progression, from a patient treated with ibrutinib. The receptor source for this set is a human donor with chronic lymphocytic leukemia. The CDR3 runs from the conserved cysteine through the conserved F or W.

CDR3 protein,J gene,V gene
CASRGEKNTEAFF,TRBJ1-1,TRBV11-2
CASSLTSGGTYNEQFF,TRBJ2-1,TRBV18
CASSYSFSGSLVQYF,TRBJ2-7,TRBV6-5
CASSYSHGGNTEAFF,TRBJ1-1,TRBV6-6
CASSWTGHTGEQFF,TRBJ2-1,TRBV5-5
CSVRAATIQETQYF,TRBJ2-5,TRBV29-1
CASSEGSGRRSSTDTQYF,TRBJ2-3,TRBV2
CASSPDRVRANYGYTF,TRBJ1-2,TRBV27
CASSLVSGDGYTF,TRBJ1-2,TRBV5-1
CASSYGTASNEQFF,TRBJ2-1,TRBV6-6
CSVGTQGFYGYTF,TRBJ1-2,TRBV29-1
CASSTTSGSDTQYF,TRBJ2-3,TRBV5-1
CASSLTSGSTEQFF,TRBJ2-1,TRBV28
CASSPQGVTEAFF,TRBJ1-1,TRBV11-2
CASSVWAGSSYEQYF,TRBJ2-7,TRBV18
CASSPDRRVGGEKLFF,TRBJ1-4,TRBV19
CASISPPGYRYGTEAFF,TRBJ1-1,TRBV27
CASSEGALKYNEQFF,TRBJ2-1,TRBV4-1
CASEGRDTQPQHF,TRBJ1-5,TRBV2
CASSLPLYGTSGTPRAYEQYF,TRBJ2-7,TRBV28
CASSFLHLNTEAFF,TRBJ1-1,TRBV27
CASSPRGGQPQHF,TRBJ1-5,TRBV2
CAWSVPRHTQGPYNSPLHF,TRBJ1-6,TRBV30
CASSPTGERGEKLFF,TRBJ1-4,TRBV18
CASSPLTRALGANEQFF,TRBJ2-1,TRBV5-4
CASSGDSQWLFF,TRBJ2-2,TRBV9
CSVFEGGGRRWDEQFF,TRBJ2-1,TRBV29-1
CASSQTGAGANVLTF,TRBJ2-6,TRBV6-6
CASTTGTANTEAFF,TRBJ1-1,TRBV19
CASSLKQGLNTEAFF,TRBJ1-1,TRBV5-4
CASKATGPSGNTIYF,TRBJ1-3,TRBV19
CAWSVGARAQHF,TRBJ1-5,TRBV30
CASSVGFNEQFF,TRBJ2-1,TRBV25-1
CASSSGTTTGELFF,TRBJ2-2,TRBV9
CASRGDSSYEQYF,TRBJ2-7,TRBV27
CASSGWTGGQPNYGYTF,TRBJ1-2,TRBV4-3
CASSQNPPRNSYNEQFF,TRBJ2-1,TRBV4-2
CASTIRGRAGELFF,TRBJ2-2,TRBV2
CASSRRGGSGANVLTF,TRBJ2-6,TRBV4-3
CASSESRSSGSTGELFF,TRBJ2-2,TRBV25-1
CASSLGFGTGAGEQYF,TRBJ2-7,TRBV28
CASSLAGAYEQYF,TRBJ2-7,TRBV7-2
CASSLMQINGEQYF,TRBJ2-7,TRBV11-1
CASSEDWGRETQYF,TRBJ2-5,TRBV6-1
CASSFGTDSSYEQYF,TRBJ2-7,TRBV7-9
CARSPGTHQNTIYF,TRBJ1-3,TRBV5-3
CASSPPRLAWAGELFF,TRBJ2-2,TRBV7-8
CASSRQTEGQPGYTF,TRBJ1-2,TRBV18
CASSERRSNQPQHF,TRBJ1-5,TRBV2
CASSPGLAGGETQYF,TRBJ2-5,TRBV7-7
CASSVEAGAYNEQFF,TRBJ2-1,TRBV9
CASSERGLTLNQPQHF,TRBJ1-5,TRBV2
CASSRQFRLADDTGELFF,TRBJ2-2,TRBV14
CAWSVGPLEAFF,TRBJ1-1,TRBV30
CASSINGRAYNEQFF,TRBJ2-1,TRBV19